What follows is one T cell receptor (beta chain) and its context. Its antigen remains unidentified. This entry belongs to a study of cytomegalovirus exposure and HLA in healthy donors. The study, taken as a whole, reports: Analyzed later, association rates of TCRs varied across HLA loci, with DRB1 most and HLA-C fewest. In most subjects, TCR beta sequences reportedly gave accurate predictions of HLA-A and HLA-B alleles. An assumption of roughly uniform sequencing depth across donors underlay the presence/absence analyses. A highly shared variant cluster was judged a likely technical artifact.

A multiplex PCR was run with 60 Vbeta primers and 13 Jbeta primers. The repertoire was sequenced with immunoSEQ multiplex PCR; TCRdb's copy has only in-frame clones and lacks some. The sample yields under 150,000 clones, around 80% seen once. This CDR3 contains 17 residues. V was pared by 0 bases and J by 7 bases, with 16 bases between. The germline V gene encodes CDR1 LNHNV and CDR2 YYDKDF (reference sequence). Sequenced material: PBMCs. V is TRBV15 and J is TRBJ1-6; D is unclear. This TCR derives from a woman aged 35 to 49 in good health and CMV-seronegative. The DNA of the CDR3 is TGTGCCACCAGCAGAGATTGGGCCTACTCCCCAAATTCACCCCTCCACTTT. Translating it yields CATSRDWAYSPNSPLHF.